This T cell receptor (beta chain) was identified in a study of T cell repertoires in cytomegalovirus infection. Study background: Recently identified HLA-C-restricted and well-studied HLA-B-restricted CMV epitopes were used. Signatures in public TCR beta sequences pointed to both CMV infection and matching HLA type. Overall study findings and caveats: Identification of carriers of CMV plus the relevant HLA was achieved through cumulative public TCR beta family frequency. Dominating the ex vivo response were HLA-C-restricted CMV-specific TCR beta clonotypes.

From the reads, TCRdb called clonotypes with MiXCR, one entry per CDR3 protein. The sample holds about 500,000 distinct CDR3 sequences; roughly a third are singletons and the top ten take 15% to 20%. There are 15 residues in the CDR3. V lost 4 bases and J lost 5, with 17 bases in between. The V gene's germline CDR1 is MNHEY and CDR2 SVGEGT. As for this clonotype: No antigen is known for it.

The sequencing used cultured PBMCs, collected from culture after CMV antigen stimulation. V usage is TRBV6-2 or TRBV6-3 and J usage is TRBJ1-1; unclear D gene. The clonotype was recovered from a human donor in good health (CMV status not recorded). Some clones in this sample may be carry-over from other donors' samples. CDR3 in DNA: TGTGCCAGCAGTTTTGCCCCGGAAGTTGGTACTGAAGCTTTCTTT. Translation: CASSFAPEVGTEAFF.